This T cell receptor (beta chain) was observed in a study of T cell repertoires in cytomegalovirus infection. As concerns this clonotype: Its antigen is still unknown.

Trimming removed 5 bases from V and 4 bases from J, with 11 bases in between. CDR1 and CDR2 from the germline V gene are LNHDA and SQIVND (reference sequence). The CDR3 sequence is 13 residues long. TCRdb recomputed calls from the reads with MiXCR, one row per CDR3 protein. Among approximately 500,000 distinct CDR3 sequences listed, more than 15% were seen once. Study findings and constraints: Cumulative public TCR beta family frequency identified CMV carriers with the relevant HLA.

The sequenced material came from CD8+ T cells from PBMCs. This TCR was sampled from a human donor in good health (CMV status not recorded). Some clones in this sample may be carry-over from other donors' samples. The rearrangement joins TRBV19 to TRBJ1-2; no firm D call. The CDR3 DNA reads TGTGCCAGTAGTTCGCTGAGAACCTATGGCTACACCTTC. Its translation: CASSSLRTYGYTF.